Detailed here is one TCR beta chain. The V and J ends lost 5 bases and 2 bases, in that order; junction bases with no gene match: 9. From germline, CDR1 is SGHTA and CDR2 FQGNSA. This CDR3 comprises 16 residues. The record originates from a study of blood T cell repertoires in COVID-19. Study summary: The analysed material was cDNA or gDNA that came from T cells, B-cell-depleted T cells, or PBMCs.

Authors' analysis steps: For nucleated cells, counts were estimated from reference gene primer amplification. Sequencing used immunoSEQ multiplex PCR; TCRdb keeps in-frame clones, though not all of them. Clone size and V and J calls were adopted from that table, with D and trimming inferred from the DNA. The sample has approximately 150,000 clones, approximately 89% seen once. V gene TRBV7-2 combines with J gene TRBJ2-3; 8 nucleotides agree with TRBD2. This sequence was found in a human donor in a cohort sampled during active COVID-19. The sample was peripheral blood. The CDR3 region has the DNA TGTGCCAGCAGCCCACGTAGCGGGGCCCCCACAGATACGCAGTATTTT. It yields the protein CASSPRSGAPTDTQYF.